This TCR beta chain was identified during a study of identifying expanded T cells in peripheral blood. Study-wide results and limits: Over two and four weeks, about 16 and 19 clones changed, versus approximately 1.1 between replicates. Variance in clone template counts between approximately two-week samples significantly increased with total template count across all healthy donors.

This clone was seen a few times. As yet, its antigen is unknown. The repertoire was sequenced with immunoSEQ multiplex PCR; TCRdb's copy has only in-frame clones and lacks some. Among 120,000 or so clones listed, over 65% were seen once. Healthy donors had no documented immune events, such as infections, while sampled. Sequenced sample: blood. This sequence was found in a person aged 18 to 70 in good health.

This CDR3 is CAISALNTEAFF. CDR3 nucleotides: TGTGCCATCAGTGCCCTCAACACTGAAGCTTTCTTT. The V and J genes are TRBV10-3 and TRBJ1-1; D is unclear. Trimming took 4 bases from V and 2 from J, leaving 5 bases between them. The CDR3 is 12 amino acids. From germline, CDR1 is ENHRY and CDR2 SYGVKD.